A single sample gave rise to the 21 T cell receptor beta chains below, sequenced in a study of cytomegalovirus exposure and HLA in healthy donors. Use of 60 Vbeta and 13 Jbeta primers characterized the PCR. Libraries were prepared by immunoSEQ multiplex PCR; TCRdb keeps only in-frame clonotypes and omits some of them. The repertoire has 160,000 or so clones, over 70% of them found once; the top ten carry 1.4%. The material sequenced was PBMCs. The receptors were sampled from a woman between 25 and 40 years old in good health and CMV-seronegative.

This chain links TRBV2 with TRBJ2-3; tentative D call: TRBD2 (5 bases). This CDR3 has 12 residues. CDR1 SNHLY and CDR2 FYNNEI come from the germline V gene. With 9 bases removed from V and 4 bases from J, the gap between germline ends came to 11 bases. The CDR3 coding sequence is TGTGCCAGTCCAACGGAGGCAGATACGCAGTATTTT. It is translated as CASPTEADTQYF.

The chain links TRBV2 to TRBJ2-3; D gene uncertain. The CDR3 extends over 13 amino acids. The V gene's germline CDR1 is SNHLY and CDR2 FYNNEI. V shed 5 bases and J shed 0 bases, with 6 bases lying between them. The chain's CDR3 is CASSPPSTDTQYF. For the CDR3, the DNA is TGTGCCAGCAGTCCCCCTAGCACAGATACGCAGTATTTT.

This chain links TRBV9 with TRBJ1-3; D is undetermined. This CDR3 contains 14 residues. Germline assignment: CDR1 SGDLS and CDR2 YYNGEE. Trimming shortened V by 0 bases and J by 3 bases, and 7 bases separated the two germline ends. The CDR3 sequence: CASSVGLGGNTIYF. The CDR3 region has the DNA TGTGCCAGCAGCGTAGGACTAGGTGGAAACACCATATATTTT. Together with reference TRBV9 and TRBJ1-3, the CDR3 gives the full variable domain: DSGVTQTPKHLITATGQRVTLRCSPRSGDLSVYWYQQSLDQGLQFLIQYYNGEERAKGNILERFSAQQFPDLHSELNLSSLELGDSALYFCASSVGLGGNTIYFGEGSWLTVV.

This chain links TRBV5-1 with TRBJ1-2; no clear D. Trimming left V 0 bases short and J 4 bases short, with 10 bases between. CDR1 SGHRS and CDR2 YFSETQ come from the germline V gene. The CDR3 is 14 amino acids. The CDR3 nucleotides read TGCGCCAGCAGCTTGGCCGAGGTACCCTATGGCTACACCTTC. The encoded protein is CASSLAEVPYGYTF.

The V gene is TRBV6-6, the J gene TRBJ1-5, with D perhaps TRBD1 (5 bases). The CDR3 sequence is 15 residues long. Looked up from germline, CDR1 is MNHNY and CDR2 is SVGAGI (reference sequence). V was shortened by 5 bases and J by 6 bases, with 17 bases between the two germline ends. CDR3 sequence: CASSRGGGVAQPQHF. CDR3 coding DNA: TGTGCCAGCAGTCGGGGGGGAGGGGTCGCTCAGCCCCAGCATTTT.

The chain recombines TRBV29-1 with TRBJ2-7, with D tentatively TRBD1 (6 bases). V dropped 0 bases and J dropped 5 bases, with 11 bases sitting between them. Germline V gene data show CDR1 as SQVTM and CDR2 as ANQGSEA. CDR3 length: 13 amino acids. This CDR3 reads CSVEDPDRHEQYF. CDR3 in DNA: TGCAGCGTTGAAGATCCGGACAGACACGAGCAGTACTTC.

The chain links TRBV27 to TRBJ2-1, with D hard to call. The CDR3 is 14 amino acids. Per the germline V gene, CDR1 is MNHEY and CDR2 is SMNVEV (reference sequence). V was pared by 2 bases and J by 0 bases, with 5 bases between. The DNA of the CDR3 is TGTGCCAGCAGTTTAAAGAGCTCCTACAATGAGCAGTTCTTC. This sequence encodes CASSLKSSYNEQFF.

CDR3 sequence reads: CASRLTGGNQPQHF. DNA of the CDR3: TGTGCCAGCCGCCTGACAGGAGGAAATCAGCCCCAGCATTTT. This rearrangement joins TRBV27 to TRBJ1-5; the D gene is possibly TRBD1 (6 bases). V lost 8 bases and J lost 4, with 15 bases in between. This CDR3 has 14 residues. Germline V gene sequence: CDR1 MNHEY, CDR2 SMNVEV (reference sequence).

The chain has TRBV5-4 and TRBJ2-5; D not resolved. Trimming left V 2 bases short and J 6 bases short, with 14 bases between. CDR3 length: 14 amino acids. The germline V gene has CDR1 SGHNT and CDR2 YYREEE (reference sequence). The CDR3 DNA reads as TGTGCCAGCAGCTTAGAACAGCCCAGGAAGACCCAGTACTTC. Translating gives CASSLEQPRKTQYF.

The CDR3 DNA reads as TGTGCCAGCAGCATCTACGAGCAGTACTTC. This encodes CASSIYEQYF. The V call is TRBV2, the J call TRBJ2-7; no firm D call. Germline V gives CDR1 SNHLY, CDR2 FYNNEI. V was trimmed by 6 bases and J by 3 bases, leaving 3 bases between them. This CDR3 region has 10 residues.

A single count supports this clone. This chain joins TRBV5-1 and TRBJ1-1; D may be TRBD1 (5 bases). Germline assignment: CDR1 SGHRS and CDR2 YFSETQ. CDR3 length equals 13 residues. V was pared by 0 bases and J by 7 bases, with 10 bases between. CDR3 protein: CASSLGSGFEAFF. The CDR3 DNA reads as TGCGCCAGCAGCTTGGGGTCAGGGTTTGAAGCTTTCTTT.

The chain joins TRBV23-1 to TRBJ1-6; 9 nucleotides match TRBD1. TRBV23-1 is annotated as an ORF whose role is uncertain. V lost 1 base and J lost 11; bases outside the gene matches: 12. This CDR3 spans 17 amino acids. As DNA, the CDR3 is TGCGCCAGCAGTCAATTCCTCCGGGACAGGGAAATTACACCCCTCCACTTT. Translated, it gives CASSQFLRDREITPLHF.

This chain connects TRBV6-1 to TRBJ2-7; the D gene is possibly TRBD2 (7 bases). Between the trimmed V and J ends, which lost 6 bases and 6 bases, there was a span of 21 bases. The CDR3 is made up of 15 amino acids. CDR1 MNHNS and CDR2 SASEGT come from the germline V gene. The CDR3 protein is CASRNRGAHPGEQYF. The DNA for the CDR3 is TGTGCCAGCAGGAACCGGGGGGCCCACCCGGGCGAGCAGTACTTC.

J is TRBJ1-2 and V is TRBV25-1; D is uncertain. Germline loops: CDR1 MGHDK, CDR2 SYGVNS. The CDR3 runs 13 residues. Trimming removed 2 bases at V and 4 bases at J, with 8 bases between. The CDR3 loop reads CASSEGPGYGYTF. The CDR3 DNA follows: TGTGCCAGCAGTGAAGGCCCAGGCTATGGCTACACCTTC.

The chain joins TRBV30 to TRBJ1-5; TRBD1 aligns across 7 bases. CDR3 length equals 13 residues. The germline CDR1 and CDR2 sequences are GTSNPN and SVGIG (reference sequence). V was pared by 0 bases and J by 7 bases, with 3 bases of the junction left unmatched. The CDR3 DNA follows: TGTGCCTGGAGTGTACAGGGGCTGCAGCCCCAGCATTTT. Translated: CAWSVQGLQPQHF. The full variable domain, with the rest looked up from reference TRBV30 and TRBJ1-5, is SQTIHQWPATLVQPVGSPLSLECTVEGTSNPNLYWYRQAAGRGLQLLFYSVGIGQISSEVPQNLSASRPQDRQFILSSKKLLLSDSGFYLCAWSVQGLQPQHFGDGTRLSIL.

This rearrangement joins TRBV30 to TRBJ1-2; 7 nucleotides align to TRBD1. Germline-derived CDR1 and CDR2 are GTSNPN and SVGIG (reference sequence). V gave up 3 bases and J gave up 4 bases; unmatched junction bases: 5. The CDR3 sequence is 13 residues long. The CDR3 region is CAWRATGAYGYTF. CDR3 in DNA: TGTGCCTGGAGGGCCACAGGGGCCTATGGCTACACCTTC. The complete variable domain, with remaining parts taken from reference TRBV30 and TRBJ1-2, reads SQTIHQWPATLVQPVGSPLSLECTVEGTSNPNLYWYRQAAGRGLQLLFYSVGIGQISSEVPQNLSASRPQDRQFILSSKKLLLSDSGFYLCAWRATGAYGYTFGSGTRLTVV.

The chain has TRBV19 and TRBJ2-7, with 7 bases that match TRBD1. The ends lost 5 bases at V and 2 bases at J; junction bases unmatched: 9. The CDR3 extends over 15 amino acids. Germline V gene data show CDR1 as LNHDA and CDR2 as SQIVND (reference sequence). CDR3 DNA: TGTGCCAGTAGTCCGACAGGGAAGTTAACCTACGAGCAGTACTTC. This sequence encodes CASSPTGKLTYEQYF. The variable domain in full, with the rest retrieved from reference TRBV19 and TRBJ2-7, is DGGITQSPKYLFRKEGQNVTLSCEQNLNHDAMYWYRQDPGQGLRLIYYSQIVNDFQKGDIAEGYSVSREKKESFPLTVTSAQKNPTAFYLCASSPTGKLTYEQYFGPGTRLTVT.

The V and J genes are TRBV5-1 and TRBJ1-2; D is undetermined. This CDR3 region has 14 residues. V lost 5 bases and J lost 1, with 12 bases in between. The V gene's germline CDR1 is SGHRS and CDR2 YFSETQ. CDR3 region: CASRRKPGNYGYTF. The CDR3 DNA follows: TGCGCCAGCAGGAGGAAGCCGGGTAACTATGGCTACACCTTC.

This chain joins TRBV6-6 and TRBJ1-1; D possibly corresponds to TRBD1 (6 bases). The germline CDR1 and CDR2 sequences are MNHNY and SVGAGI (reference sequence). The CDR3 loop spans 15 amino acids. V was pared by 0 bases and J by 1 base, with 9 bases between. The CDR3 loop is CASSYSLGANTEAFF. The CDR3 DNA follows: TGTGCCAGCAGTTACTCTCTGGGGGCGAACACTGAAGCTTTCTTT.

The CDR3 bases are TGTGCCAGCAGCTTGGAAGGGGGCGCTGGTCAGCCCCAGCATTTT. Protein: CASSLEGGAGQPQHF. The chain employs TRBV5-5 and TRBJ1-5; 7 bases fit TRBD1. With V trimmed by 0 bases and J by 6 bases, 6 bases remained unmatched. The CDR3 contains 15 residues. Germline V gives CDR1 SGHKS, CDR2 YYEKEE (reference sequence).

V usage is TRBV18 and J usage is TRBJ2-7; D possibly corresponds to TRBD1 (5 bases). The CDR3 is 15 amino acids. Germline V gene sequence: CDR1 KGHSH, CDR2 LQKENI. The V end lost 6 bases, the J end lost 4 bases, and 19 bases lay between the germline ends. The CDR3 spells CASSPQRQGSYEQYF. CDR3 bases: TGTGCCAGCTCCCCCCAAAGGCAGGGCAGTTACGAGCAGTACTTC.